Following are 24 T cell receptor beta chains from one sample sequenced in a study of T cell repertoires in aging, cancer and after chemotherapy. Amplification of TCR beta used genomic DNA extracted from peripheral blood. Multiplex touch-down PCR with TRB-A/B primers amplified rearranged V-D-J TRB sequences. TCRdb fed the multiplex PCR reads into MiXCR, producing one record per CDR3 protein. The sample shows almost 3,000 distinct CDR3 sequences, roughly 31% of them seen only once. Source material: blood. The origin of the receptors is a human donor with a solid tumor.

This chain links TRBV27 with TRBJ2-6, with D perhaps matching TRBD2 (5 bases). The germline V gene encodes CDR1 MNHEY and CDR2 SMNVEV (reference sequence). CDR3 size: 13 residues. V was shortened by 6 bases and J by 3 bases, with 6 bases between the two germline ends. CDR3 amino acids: CASSGDGANVLTF. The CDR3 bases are TGTGCCAGCAGCGGGGATGGGGCCAACGTCCTGACTTTC.

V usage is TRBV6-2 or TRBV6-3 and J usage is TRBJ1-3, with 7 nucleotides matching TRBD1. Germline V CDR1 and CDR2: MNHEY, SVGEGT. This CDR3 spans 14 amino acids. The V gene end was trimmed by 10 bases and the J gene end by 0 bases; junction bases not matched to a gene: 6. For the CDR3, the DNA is TGTGCCACCACGACAGGGCCCTCTGGAAACACCATATATTTT. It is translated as CATTTGPSGNTIYF.

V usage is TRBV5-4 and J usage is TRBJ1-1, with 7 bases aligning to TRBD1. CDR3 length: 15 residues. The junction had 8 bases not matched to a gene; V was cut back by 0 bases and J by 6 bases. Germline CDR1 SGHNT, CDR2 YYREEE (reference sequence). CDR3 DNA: TGTGCCAGCAGCTTGGGCGAGGGGGCTCGGGCTGAAGCTTTCTTT. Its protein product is CASSLGEGARAEAFF.

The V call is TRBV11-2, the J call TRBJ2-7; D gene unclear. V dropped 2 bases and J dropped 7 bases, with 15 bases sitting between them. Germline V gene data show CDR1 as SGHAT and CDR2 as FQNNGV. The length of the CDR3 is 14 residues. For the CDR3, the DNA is TGTGCCAGCAGCTTAACCCCAACTCCGCGAGAGCAGTACTTC. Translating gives CASSLTPTPREQYF.

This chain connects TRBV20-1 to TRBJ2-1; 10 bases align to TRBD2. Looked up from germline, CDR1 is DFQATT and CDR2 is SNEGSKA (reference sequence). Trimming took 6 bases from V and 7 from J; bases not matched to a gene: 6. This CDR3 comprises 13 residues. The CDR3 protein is CSAVAGGRNEQFF. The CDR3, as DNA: TGCAGTGCCGTAGCGGGAGGACGTAATGAGCAGTTCTTC.

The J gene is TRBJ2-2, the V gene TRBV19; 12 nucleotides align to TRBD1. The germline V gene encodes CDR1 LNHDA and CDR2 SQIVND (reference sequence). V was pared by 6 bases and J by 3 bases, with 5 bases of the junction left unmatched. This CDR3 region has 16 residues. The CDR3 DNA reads TGTGCCAGTAGCGGGGACAGGGGGCATGACACCGGGGAGCTGTTTTTT. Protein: CASSGDRGHDTGELFF.

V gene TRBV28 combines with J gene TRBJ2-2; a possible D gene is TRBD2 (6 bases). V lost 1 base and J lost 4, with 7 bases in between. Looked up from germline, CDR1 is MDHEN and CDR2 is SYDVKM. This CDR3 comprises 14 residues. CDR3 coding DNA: TGTGCCAGCAGTTTATACGGGGGCACCGGGGAGCTGTTTTTT. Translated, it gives CASSLYGGTGELFF.

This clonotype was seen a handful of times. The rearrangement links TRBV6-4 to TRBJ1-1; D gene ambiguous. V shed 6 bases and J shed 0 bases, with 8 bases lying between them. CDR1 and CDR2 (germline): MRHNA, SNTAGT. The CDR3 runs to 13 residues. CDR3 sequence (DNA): TGTGCCAGCAGGGCGACATTGAACACTGAAGCTTTCTTT. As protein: CASRATLNTEAFF.

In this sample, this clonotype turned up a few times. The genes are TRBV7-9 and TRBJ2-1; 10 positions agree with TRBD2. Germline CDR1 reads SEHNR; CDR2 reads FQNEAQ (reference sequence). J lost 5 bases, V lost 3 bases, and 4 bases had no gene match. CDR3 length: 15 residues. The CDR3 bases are TGTGCCAGCAGCTTTTCTAGCGGGAGCCACAATGAGCAGTTCTTC. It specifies CASSFSSGSHNEQFF.

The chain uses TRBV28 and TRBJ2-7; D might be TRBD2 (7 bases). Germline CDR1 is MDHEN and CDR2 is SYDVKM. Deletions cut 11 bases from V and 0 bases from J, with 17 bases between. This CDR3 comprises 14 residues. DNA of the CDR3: TGTGCCTCCTCGGGGGGCAGGGGCTCCTACGAGCAGTACTTC. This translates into CASSGGRGSYEQYF. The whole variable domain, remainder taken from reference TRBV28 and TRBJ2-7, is DVKVTQSSRYLVKRTGEKVFLECVQDMDHENMFWYRQDPGLGLRLIYFSYDVKMKEKGDIPEGYSVSREKKERFSLILESASTNQTSMYLCASSGGRGSYEQYFGPGTRLTVT.

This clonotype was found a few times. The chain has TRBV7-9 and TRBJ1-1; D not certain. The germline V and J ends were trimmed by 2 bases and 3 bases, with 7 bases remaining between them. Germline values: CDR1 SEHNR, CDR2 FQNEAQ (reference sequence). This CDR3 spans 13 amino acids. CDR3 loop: CASSLFEHTEAFF. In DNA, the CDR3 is TGTGCCAGCAGCTTATTTGAGCACACTGAAGCTTTCTTT. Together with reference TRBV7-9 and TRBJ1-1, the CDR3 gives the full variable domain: DTGVSQNPRHKITKRGQNVTFRCDPISEHNRLYWYRQTLGQGPEFLTYFQNEAQLEKSRLLSDRFSAERPKGSFSTLEIQRTEQGDSAMYLCASSLFEHTEAFFGQGTRLTVV.

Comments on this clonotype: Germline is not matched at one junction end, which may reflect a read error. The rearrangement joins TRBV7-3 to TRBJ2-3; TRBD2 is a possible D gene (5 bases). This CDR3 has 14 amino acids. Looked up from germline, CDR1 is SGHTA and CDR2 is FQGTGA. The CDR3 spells CASSPDFFTDSQYF. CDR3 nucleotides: TGTGCCAGCAGCCCGGACTTCTTCACAGATTCGCAGTATTTT.

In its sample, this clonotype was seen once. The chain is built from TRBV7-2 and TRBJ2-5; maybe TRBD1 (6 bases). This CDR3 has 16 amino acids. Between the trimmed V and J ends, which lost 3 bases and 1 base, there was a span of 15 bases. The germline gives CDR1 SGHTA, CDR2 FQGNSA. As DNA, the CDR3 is TGTGCCAGCAGCTTCCCCCCCAGGGGCGTCCAAGAGACCCAGTACTTC. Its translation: CASSFPPRGVQETQYF.

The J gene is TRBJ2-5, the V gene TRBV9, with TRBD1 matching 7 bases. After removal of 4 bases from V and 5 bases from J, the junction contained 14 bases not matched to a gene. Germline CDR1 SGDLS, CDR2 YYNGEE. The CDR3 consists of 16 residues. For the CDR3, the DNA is TGTGCCAGCAGCCCTAGCCCGGGGACAGTTCAGGAGACCCAGTACTTC. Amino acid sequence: CASSPSPGTVQETQYF.

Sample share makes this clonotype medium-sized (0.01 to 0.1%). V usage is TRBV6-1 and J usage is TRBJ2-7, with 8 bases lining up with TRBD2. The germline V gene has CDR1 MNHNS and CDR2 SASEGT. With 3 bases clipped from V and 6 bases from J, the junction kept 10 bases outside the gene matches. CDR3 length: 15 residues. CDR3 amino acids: CASSDPGLGRFEQYF. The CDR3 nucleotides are TGTGCCAGCAGTGACCCGGGACTAGGACGTTTCGAGCAGTACTTC.

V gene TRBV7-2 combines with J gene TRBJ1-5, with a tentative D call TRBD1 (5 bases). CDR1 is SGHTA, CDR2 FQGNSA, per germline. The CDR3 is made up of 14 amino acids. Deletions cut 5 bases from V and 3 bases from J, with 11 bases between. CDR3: CASSRGPYNQPQHF. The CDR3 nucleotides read TGTGCCAGCAGCCGGGGACCCTACAATCAGCCCCAGCATTTT.

The chain's CDR3 is CASSLGLAGGGTDTQYF. DNA for the CDR3: TGTGCCAGCAGTCTCGGACTAGCGGGAGGGGGCACAGATACGCAGTATTTT. V and J are TRBV27 and TRBJ2-3, with 15 bases aligning to TRBD2. The V gene's germline CDR1 is MNHEY and CDR2 SMNVEV (reference sequence). The CDR3 is made up of 17 amino acids. The V gene end was trimmed by 5 bases and the J gene end by 1 base; junction bases not matched to a gene: 4.

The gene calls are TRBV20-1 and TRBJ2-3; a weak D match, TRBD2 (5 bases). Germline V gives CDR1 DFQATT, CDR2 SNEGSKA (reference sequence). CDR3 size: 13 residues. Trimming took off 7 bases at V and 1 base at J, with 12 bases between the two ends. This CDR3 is CSGRGWGTDTQYF. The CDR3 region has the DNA TGCAGTGGCCGCGGGTGGGGCACAGATACGCAGTATTTT.

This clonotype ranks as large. The CDR3: CASSHSYEQYF. CDR3 DNA sequence: TGTGCCAGCAGCCACTCCTACGAGCAGTACTTC. The chain is built from TRBV7-9 and TRBJ2-7, with D uncertain. Germline V CDR1 and CDR2: SEHNR, FQNEAQ (reference sequence). V was trimmed by 5 bases and J by 0 bases, leaving 2 bases between them. The CDR3 has 11 residues.

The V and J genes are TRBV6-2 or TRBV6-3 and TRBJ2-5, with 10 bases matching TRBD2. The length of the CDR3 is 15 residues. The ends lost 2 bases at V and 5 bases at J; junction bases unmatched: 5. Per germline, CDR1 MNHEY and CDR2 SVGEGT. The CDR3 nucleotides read TGTGCCAGCAGTTACAAGCGACTAGCGGGCGAGACCCAGTACTTC. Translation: CASSYKRLAGETQYF.

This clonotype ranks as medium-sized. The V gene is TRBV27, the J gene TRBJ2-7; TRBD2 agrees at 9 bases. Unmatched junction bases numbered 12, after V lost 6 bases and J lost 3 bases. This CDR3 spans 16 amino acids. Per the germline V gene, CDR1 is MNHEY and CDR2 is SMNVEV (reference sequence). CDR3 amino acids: CASSALGSGRRYEQYF. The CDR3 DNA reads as TGTGCCAGCAGCGCCCTGGGGAGCGGGAGGCGCTACGAGCAGTACTTC.

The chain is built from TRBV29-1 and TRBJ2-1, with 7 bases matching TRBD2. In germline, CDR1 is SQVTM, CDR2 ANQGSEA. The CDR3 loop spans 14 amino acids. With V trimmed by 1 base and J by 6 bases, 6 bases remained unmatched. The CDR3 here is CSVEVFTGGNEQFF. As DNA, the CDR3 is TGCAGCGTTGAAGTCTTCACGGGAGGCAATGAGCAGTTCTTC.

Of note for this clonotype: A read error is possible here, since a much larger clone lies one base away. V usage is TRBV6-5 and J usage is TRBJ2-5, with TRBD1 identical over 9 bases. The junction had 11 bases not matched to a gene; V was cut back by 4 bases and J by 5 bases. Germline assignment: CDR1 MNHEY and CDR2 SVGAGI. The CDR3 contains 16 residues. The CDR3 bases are TGTGCCAGCAGTTCCCGCGCTGGCGGGACAGGGGAGACCCAGTACTTC. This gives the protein CASSSRAGGTGETQYF.

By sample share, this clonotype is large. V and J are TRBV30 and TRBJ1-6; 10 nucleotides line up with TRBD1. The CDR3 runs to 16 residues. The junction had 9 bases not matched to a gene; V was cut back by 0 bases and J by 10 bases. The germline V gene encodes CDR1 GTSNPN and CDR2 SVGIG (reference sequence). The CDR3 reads CAWSVLGTGEGSPLHF. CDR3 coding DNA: TGTGCCTGGAGTGTACTGGGGACAGGGGAGGGATCACCCCTCCACTTT. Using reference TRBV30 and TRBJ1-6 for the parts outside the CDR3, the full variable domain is SQTIHQWPATLVQPVGSPLSLECTVEGTSNPNLYWYRQAAGRGLQLLFYSVGIGQISSEVPQNLSASRPQDRQFILSSKKLLLSDSGFYLCAWSVLGTGEGSPLHFGNGTRLTVT.